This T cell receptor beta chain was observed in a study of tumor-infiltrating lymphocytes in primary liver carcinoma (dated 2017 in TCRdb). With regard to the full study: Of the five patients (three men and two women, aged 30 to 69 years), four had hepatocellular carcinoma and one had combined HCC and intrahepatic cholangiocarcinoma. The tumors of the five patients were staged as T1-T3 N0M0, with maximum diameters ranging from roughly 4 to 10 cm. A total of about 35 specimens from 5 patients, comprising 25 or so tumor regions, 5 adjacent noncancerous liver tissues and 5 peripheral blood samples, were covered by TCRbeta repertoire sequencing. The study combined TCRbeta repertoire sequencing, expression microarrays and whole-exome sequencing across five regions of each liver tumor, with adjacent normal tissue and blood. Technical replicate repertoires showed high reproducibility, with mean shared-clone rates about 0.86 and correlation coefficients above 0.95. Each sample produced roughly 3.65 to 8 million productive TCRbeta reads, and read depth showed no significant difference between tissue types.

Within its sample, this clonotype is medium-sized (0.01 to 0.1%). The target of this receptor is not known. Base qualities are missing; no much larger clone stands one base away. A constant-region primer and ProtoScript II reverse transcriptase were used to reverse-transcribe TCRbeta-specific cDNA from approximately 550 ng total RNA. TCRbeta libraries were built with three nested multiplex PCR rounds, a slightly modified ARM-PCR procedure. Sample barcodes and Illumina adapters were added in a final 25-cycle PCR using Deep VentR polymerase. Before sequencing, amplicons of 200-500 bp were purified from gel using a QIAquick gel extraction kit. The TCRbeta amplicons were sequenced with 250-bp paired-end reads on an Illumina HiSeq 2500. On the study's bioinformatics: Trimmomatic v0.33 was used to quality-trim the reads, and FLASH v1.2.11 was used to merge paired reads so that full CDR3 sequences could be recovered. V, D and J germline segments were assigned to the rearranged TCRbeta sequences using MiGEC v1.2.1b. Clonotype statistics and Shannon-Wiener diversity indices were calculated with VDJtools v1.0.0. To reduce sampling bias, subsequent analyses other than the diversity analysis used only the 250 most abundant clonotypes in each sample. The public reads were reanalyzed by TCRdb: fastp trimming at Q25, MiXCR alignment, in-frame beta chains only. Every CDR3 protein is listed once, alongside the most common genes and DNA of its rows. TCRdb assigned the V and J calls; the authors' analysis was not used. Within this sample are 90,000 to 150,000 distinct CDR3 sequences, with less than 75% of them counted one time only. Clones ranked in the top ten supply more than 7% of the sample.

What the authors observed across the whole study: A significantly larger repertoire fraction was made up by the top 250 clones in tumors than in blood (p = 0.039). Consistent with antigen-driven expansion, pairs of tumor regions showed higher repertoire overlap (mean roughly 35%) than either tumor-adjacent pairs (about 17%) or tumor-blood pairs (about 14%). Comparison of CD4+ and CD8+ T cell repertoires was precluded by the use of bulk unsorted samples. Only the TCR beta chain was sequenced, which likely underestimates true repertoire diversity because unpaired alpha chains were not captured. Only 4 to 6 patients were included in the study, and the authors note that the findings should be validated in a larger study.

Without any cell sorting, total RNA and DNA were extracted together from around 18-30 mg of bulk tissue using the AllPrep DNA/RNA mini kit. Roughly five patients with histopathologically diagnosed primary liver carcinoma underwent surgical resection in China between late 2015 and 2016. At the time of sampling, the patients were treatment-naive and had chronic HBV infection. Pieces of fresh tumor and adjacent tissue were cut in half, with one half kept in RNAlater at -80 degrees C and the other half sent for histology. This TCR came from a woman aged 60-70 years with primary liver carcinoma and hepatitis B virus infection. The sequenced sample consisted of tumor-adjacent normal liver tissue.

CDR3 loop: CASSDQGNTGELFF. The base sequence is TGTGCCAGCAGCGATCAGGGGAACACCGGGGAGCTGTTTTTT. The chain is encoded by TRBV11-3 joined to TRBJ2-2; TRBD1 is a possible D gene, resting on 5 matching bases. V and J lose 5 bases and 1 base, and a span of 8 bases separates them. From a lookup of the germline V gene, CDR1 and CDR2 are SGHNT and YENEEA. The CDR3 runs 14 residues from the cysteine to the phenylalanine. CDR3 DNA is the only sequence kept; it has 42 bases, read in frame from the first base.